A single sample is the source of the 26 T cell receptor beta chains below, sequenced in a study of neoadjuvant anti-PD-1 for oral cavity cancer. Data came from immunoSEQ multiplex PCR; TCRdb stores just in-frame clones and leaves some out. The sample yields fewer than 20,000 clones, about 69% seen once. The sequencing used PBMCs, collected before nivolumab (anti-PD-1) treatment. These receptor sequences come from a person aged 35 to 85 with oral cavity squamous cell carcinoma.

The V gene is TRBV9, the J gene TRBJ2-1, with 10 nucleotides matching TRBD1. Germline loops: CDR1 SGDLS, CDR2 YYNGEE. The CDR3 loop spans 16 amino acids. The V gene end was trimmed by 0 bases and the J gene end by 5 bases; junction bases not matched to a gene: 5. CDR3 bases: TGTGCCAGCAGCGTAGGGGGACAGGGGTCGAACAATGAGCAGTTCTTC. It encodes CASSVGGQGSNNEQFF.

The chain carries TRBV5-6 and TRBJ1-2, with TRBD1 matching 9 bases. The CDR3 consists of 14 residues. Germline CDR1 and CDR2: SGHDT and YYEEEE. The trim removed 4 bases at V and 5 bases at J, leaving 6 bases unmatched. The CDR3 region is CASSPWDRDYGYTF. CDR3 nucleotide sequence: TGTGCCAGCAGCCCCTGGGACAGGGATTATGGCTACACCTTC. The complete variable domain, with remaining parts taken from reference TRBV5-6 and TRBJ1-2, reads DAGVTQSPTHLIKTRGQQVTLRCSPKSGHDTVSWYQQALGQGPQFIFQYYEEEERQRGNFPDRFSGHQFPNYSSELNVNALLLGDSALYLCASSPWDRDYGYTFGSGTRLTVV.

The J gene is TRBJ2-5, the V gene TRBV30; 9 positions match TRBD1. Unmatched junction bases numbered 7, after V lost 1 base and J lost 4 bases. Germline V gives CDR1 GTSNPN, CDR2 SVGIG (reference sequence). The CDR3 has 15 amino acids. The CDR3 loop reads CAWSDDRGTRETQYF. CDR3 coding DNA: TGTGCCTGGAGTGACGACAGGGGGACTCGAGAGACCCAGTACTTC.

The chain employs TRBV5-4 and TRBJ2-3; maybe TRBD2 (6 bases). Germline CDR1 SGHNT, CDR2 YYREEE (reference sequence). The CDR3 runs to 16 residues. The ends were cut back, 0 bases at V and 2 bases at J, with 13 bases in the middle. CDR3 nucleotide sequence: TGTGCCAGCAGCTTGGTTAGGCGGGGCTACACAGATACGCAGTATTTT. This translates into CASSLVRRGYTDTQYF.

The CDR3 DNA sequence: TGTGCCTGGAGACACAGATACTCTGGAAACACCATATATTTT. It specifies CAWRHRYSGNTIYF. The chain combines TRBV30 with TRBJ1-3; no clear D gene. Trimming took off 3 bases at V and 0 bases at J, with 9 bases between the two ends. The CDR3 length is 14 residues. Per germline, CDR1 GTSNPN and CDR2 SVGIG (reference sequence).

The chain is built from TRBV6-5 and TRBJ2-2; D gene uncertain. V was shortened by 2 bases and J by 5 bases, with 15 bases between the two germline ends. Per germline, CDR1 MNHEY and CDR2 SVGAGI. The CDR3 runs to 16 residues. CDR3 sequence: CASSYGRAVGTGELFF. The CDR3, as DNA: TGTGCCAGCAGTTACGGCCGAGCCGTAGGTACCGGGGAGCTGTTTTTT.

This sequence joins TRBV2 and TRBJ1-3; D is unresolved. CDR1 and CDR2 (germline): SNHLY, FYNNEI. Trimming took 6 bases from V and 0 from J, leaving 6 bases between them. This CDR3 comprises 13 residues. For the CDR3, the DNA is TGTGCCAGCAGCTACATCTCTGGAAACACCATATATTTT. As protein: CASSYISGNTIYF.

The chain employs TRBV30 and TRBJ2-3; possible D gene TRBD2, 5 bases. V dropped 2 bases and J dropped 3 bases, with 12 bases sitting between them. CDR3 length: 14 residues. Germline CDR1 reads GTSNPN; CDR2 reads SVGIG (reference sequence). The CDR3 DNA reads TGTGCCTGGAGTACTAGTCCCGCGACAGATACGCAGTATTTT. The encoded protein is CAWSTSPATDTQYF. The variable domain in full, with the rest retrieved from reference TRBV30 and TRBJ2-3, is SQTIHQWPATLVQPVGSPLSLECTVEGTSNPNLYWYRQAAGRGLQLLFYSVGIGQISSEVPQNLSASRPQDRQFILSSKKLLLSDSGFYLCAWSTSPATDTQYFGPGTRLTVL.

This clone was recorded only once. The rearrangement uses TRBV10-2 and TRBJ2-1; TRBD1 might be the D (5 bases). CDR1 and CDR2 from the germline V gene are WSHSY and SAAADI. Trimming took off 3 bases at V and 4 bases at J, with 7 bases between the two ends. The CDR3 contains 13 residues. The CDR3: CASSDRDYNEQFF. In nucleotides, the CDR3 is TGCGCCAGCAGTGACAGGGATTACAATGAGCAGTTCTTC.

The CDR3 DNA reads TGTGCCAGCAGCTTGCAAGGGGGCGATCTCTATGGCTACACCTTC. Its protein product is CASSLQGGDLYGYTF. The chain joins TRBV7-9 to TRBJ1-2, with 7 bases lining up with TRBD1. Germline values: CDR1 SEHNR, CDR2 FQNEAQ (reference sequence). Trimming took 3 bases from V and 4 from J; bases not matched to a gene: 8. CDR3 size: 15 residues.

The table lists this clone with a count of one. V and J are TRBV6-5 and TRBJ2-5, with D perhaps matching TRBD2 (6 bases). CDR1 is MNHEY and CDR2 is SVGAGI in the germline V gene. V was shortened by 7 bases and J by 1 base, with 10 bases between the two germline ends. CDR3 length equals 13 residues. The CDR3 sequence is CASIGGTQETQYF. The CDR3 DNA reads as TGTGCCAGCATCGGAGGGACCCAAGAGACCCAGTACTTC.

V is TRBV2 and J is TRBJ2-3; 7 nucleotides align to TRBD1. Germline CDR1 and CDR2: SNHLY and FYNNEI. The CDR3 totals 14 residues. With V trimmed by 5 bases and J by 0 bases, 2 bases remained unmatched. As DNA, the CDR3 is TGTGCCAGCAGTAAGACAGGGAGCACAGATACGCAGTATTTT. Amino acid sequence: CASSKTGSTDTQYF.

The J gene is TRBJ2-2, the V gene TRBV11-3; TRBD1 matches 9 bases. V lost 3 bases to trimming and J lost 5 bases; unmatched junction nucleotides: 4. The CDR3 has 15 residues. Germline CDR1 is SGHNT and CDR2 is YENEEA. For the CDR3, the DNA is TGTGCCAGCAGCTTGGACAGGGGAGGAACCGGGGAGCTGTTTTTT. It yields the protein CASSLDRGGTGELFF.

The rearrangement uses TRBV11-3 and TRBJ2-2; 7 nucleotides match TRBD2. Germline CDR1 is SGHNT and CDR2 is YENEEA. Trimming cost V 4 bases and J 8 bases; bases outside gene matches: 16. This CDR3 has 17 residues. Here the CDR3 reads CASSSRGAGIREGELFF. CDR3 in DNA: TGTGCCAGCAGCTCCCGGGGAGCGGGAATCCGGGAGGGGGAGCTGTTTTTT.

This chain uses TRBV29-1 with TRBJ2-5; 9 bases are a match to TRBD1. The CDR3 runs to 14 residues. The germline CDR1 and CDR2 sequences are SQVTM and ANQGSEA. The V gene end was trimmed by 7 bases and the J gene end by 3 bases; junction bases not matched to a gene: 9. As DNA, the CDR3 is TGCAGCGGGCGTTGGGACAGGGTGAAAGAGACCCAGTACTTC. As protein: CSGRWDRVKETQYF.

The CDR3 is CASSYSGQGTNYGYTF. In DNA form, the CDR3 reads TGTGCCAGCAGTTACTCCGGACAGGGAACGAACTATGGCTACACCTTC. V gene TRBV6-6 combines with J gene TRBJ1-2; 8 bases match TRBD1. V trimming: 0 bases; J trimming: 2 bases; junction bases outside the gene matches: 5. The CDR3 consists of 16 residues. The V gene's germline CDR1 is MNHNY and CDR2 SVGAGI (reference sequence).

The rearrangement links TRBV5-1 to TRBJ2-7; TRBD1 agrees at 9 bases. This CDR3 region has 15 residues. The germline gives CDR1 SGHRS, CDR2 YFSETQ. After removal of 0 bases from V and 3 bases from J, the junction contained 4 bases not matched to a gene. CDR3: CASSLAGQGLYEQYF. CDR3 DNA sequence: TGCGCCAGCAGCTTGGCGGGACAGGGTCTCTACGAGCAGTACTTC.

The chain carries TRBV29-1 and TRBJ1-5; D may be TRBD1 (5 bases). The CDR3 covers 14 residues. V lost 4 bases to trimming and J lost 8 bases, with 18 bases between them. The germline V gene encodes CDR1 SQVTM and CDR2 ANQGSEA. CDR3 sequence (DNA): TGCAGCGTTGGGGCCGGGACGCCGGGGGAGCCCCAGCATTTT. It encodes CSVGAGTPGEPQHF. Based on the CDR3 plus reference TRBV29-1 and TRBJ1-5, the full variable domain is SAVISQKPSRDICQRGTSLTIQCQVDSQVTMMFWYRQQPGQSLTLIATANQGSEATYESGFVIDKFPISRPNLTFSTLTVSNMSPEDSSIYLCSVGAGTPGEPQHFGDGTRLSIL.

The rearrangement joins TRBV27 to TRBJ2-1; D gene ambiguous. The CDR3 is 14 residues long. Germline CDR1 MNHEY, CDR2 SMNVEV (reference sequence). V lost 4 bases to trimming and J lost 7 bases, with 14 bases between them. CDR3 sequence (DNA): TGTGCCAGCAGTTCCCCTATTGCGCAAAATGAGCAGTTCTTC. Translated: CASSSPIAQNEQFF.

J is TRBJ1-1 and V is TRBV6-5, with 8 bases fitting TRBD1. Germline V lookup: CDR1 MNHEY, CDR2 SVGAGI. Trimming at V came to 3 bases and at J to 1 base, leaving 1 base not matched to a gene. The CDR3 runs 14 residues. The CDR3 is CASSYGTGNTEAFF. CDR3 nucleotides: TGTGCCAGCAGTTATGGGACAGGGAACACTGAAGCTTTCTTT.

This chain uses TRBV6-1 with TRBJ1-3; tentatively, D is TRBD1 (6 bases). V was cut by 8 bases and J by 3 bases, with 14 bases left in between. The germline V gene encodes CDR1 MNHNS and CDR2 SASEGT. The CDR3 extends over 14 amino acids. The CDR3 coding sequence is TGTGCCAGCGCAGGGACATCTGGTGGAAACACCATATATTTT. Protein product: CASAGTSGGNTIYF.

V is TRBV30 and J is TRBJ1-1; D is possibly TRBD1 (5 bases). V lost 1 base and J 2 bases, leaving 8 bases between the germline ends. This CDR3 is 13 amino acids long. In germline, CDR1 is GTSNPN, CDR2 SVGIG (reference sequence). This CDR3 reads CAWSAGGNTEAFF. The CDR3 DNA reads TGTGCCTGGAGTGCCGGGGGTAACACTGAAGCTTTCTTT.

This clone was detected only a few times. The rearrangement links TRBV19 to TRBJ2-2; possibly TRBD1 for D (6 bases). In germline, CDR1 is LNHDA, CDR2 SQIVND (reference sequence). This CDR3 is built from 15 residues. V was pared by 2 bases and J by 7 bases, with 14 bases between. The chain's CDR3 is CASSIQQGSGGELFF. CDR3 DNA: TGTGCCAGTAGTATACAACAGGGCTCCGGCGGGGAGCTGTTTTTT.

Here the CDR3 DNA reads TGTGCCTGGGACCAGGGGAAGGGGAACTATGGCTACACCTTC. Its translation is CAWDQGKGNYGYTF. The rearrangement links TRBV30 to TRBJ1-2, with D perhaps TRBD1 (6 bases). CDR1 GTSNPN and CDR2 SVGIG come from the germline V gene (reference sequence). The CDR3 consists of 14 residues. The V end was cut by 5 bases, the J end by 2 bases, with 15 bases between.

V and J are TRBV2 and TRBJ2-7; 8 bases line up with TRBD1. CDR1 and CDR2 (germline): SNHLY, FYNNEI. This CDR3 spans 14 amino acids. The junction had 4 bases not matched to a gene; V was cut back by 4 bases and J by 2 bases. CDR3 sequence (DNA): TGTGCCAGCAGTGCGCAGGGGGCGACCTACGAGCAGTACTTC. It encodes CASSAQGATYEQYF.

The chain has TRBV10-3 and TRBJ2-7; either TRBD1 or TRBD2 may fit D (5 bases each). Germline V gene data show CDR1 as ENHRY and CDR2 as SYGVKD. V was clipped by 2 bases and J by 0 bases, with 14 bases between them. The CDR3 totals 16 residues. The CDR3 sequence is CAISESRAGSSYEQYF. Written as DNA, the CDR3 is TGTGCCATCAGTGAGAGCAGGGCGGGCAGCTCCTACGAGCAGTACTTC.